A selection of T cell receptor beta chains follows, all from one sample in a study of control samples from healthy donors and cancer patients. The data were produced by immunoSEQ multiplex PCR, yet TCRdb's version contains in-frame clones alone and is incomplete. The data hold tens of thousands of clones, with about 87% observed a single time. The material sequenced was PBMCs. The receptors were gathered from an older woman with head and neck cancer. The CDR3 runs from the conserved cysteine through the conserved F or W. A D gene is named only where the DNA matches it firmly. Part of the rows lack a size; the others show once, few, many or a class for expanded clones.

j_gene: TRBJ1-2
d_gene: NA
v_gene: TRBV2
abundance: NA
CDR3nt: TGTGCCAGCAGTGATCAGGCAGGCCTAGCCTTAACGGGCTACACCTTC
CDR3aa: CASSDQAGLALTGYTF

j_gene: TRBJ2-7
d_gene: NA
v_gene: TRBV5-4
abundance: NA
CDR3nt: TGTGCCAGCAGCTTGGCTTCCGGATACGAGCAGTACTTC
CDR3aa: CASSLASGYEQYF

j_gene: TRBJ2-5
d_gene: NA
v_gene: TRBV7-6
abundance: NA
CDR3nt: TGTGCCAGCAGCTTCGAACCCATGGGGGAGACCCAGTACTTC
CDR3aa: CASSFEPMGETQYF

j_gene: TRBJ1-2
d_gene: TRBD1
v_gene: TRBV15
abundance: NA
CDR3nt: TGTGCCACCAGCAGGGGATTTGACAGGGTCGGTGGCTACACCTTC
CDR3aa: CATSRGFDRVGGYTF

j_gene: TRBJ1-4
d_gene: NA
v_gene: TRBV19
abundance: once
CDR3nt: TGTGCCAGTGCCGGGGGAACTAATGAAAAACTGTTTTTT
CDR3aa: CASAGGTNEKLFF

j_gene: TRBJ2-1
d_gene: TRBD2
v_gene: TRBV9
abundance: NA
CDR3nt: TGTGCCAGCAGCCCTCGGACTAGCGATTACAATGAGCAGTTCTTC
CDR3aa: CASSPRTSDYNEQFF

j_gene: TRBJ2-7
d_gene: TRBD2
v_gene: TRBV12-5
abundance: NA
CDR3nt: TGTGCTAGTACCATGGACGGAACCGGGACTAGCGGGAGTGTGCAGTACTTC
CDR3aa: CASTMDGTGTSGSVQYF

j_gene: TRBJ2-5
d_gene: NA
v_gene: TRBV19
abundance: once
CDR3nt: TGTGCCAGTAGTATATCAAGGGGGGAGGGCTTCCAAGAGACCCAGTACTTC
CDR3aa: CASSISRGEGFQETQYF

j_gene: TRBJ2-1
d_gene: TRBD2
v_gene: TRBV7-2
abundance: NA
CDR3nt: TGTGCCAGCAGTTCGACTAGCGGCTACAATGAGCAGTTCTTC
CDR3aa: CASSSTSGYNEQFF

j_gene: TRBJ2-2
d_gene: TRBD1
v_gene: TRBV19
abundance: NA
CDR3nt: TGTGCCAGCCGGACCGGGACAGGGAACACCGGGGAGCTGTTTTTT
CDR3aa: CASRTGTGNTGELFF

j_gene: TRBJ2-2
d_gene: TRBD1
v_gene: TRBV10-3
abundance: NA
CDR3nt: TGTGCCACCCGAGGGACAGAGAACACCGGGGAGCTGTTTTTT
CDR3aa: CATRGTENTGELFF

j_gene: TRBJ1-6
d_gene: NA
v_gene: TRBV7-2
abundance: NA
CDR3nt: TGTGCCAGCAGCTTAGTCTATACAGGGTCAAATTCACCCCTCCACTTT
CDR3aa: CASSLVYTGSNSPLHF

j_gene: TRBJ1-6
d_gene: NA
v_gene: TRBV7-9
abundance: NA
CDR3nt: TGTGCCAGCAGCTTAGCTCAGAGCTCCTATAATTCACCCCTCCACTTT
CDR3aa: CASSLAQSSYNSPLHF

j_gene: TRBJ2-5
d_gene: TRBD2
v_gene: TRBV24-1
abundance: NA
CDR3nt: TGTGCCACCAGTGATGTTAGCGGGAGCGGGGAGACCCAGTACTTC
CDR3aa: CATSDVSGSGETQYF

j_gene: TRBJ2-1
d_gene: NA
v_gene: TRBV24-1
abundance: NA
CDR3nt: TGTGCCACCAGTGACGCGGGGAGGCCTGAACAGTTCTTC
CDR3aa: CATSDAGRPEQFF

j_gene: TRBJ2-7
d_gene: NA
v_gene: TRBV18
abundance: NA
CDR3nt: TGTGCCAGCTCACCGGCAGGGACGCCCTACGAGCAGTACTTC
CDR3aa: CASSPAGTPYEQYF

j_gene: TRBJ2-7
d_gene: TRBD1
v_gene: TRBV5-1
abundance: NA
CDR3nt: TGCGCCAGCAGCCGGGACAGGGTAACCTACGAGCAGTACTTC
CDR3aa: CASSRDRVTYEQYF

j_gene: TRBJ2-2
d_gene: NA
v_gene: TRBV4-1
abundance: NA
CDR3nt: TGCGCCAGCAGCCTTCCCGGGGGAACCACCGGGGAGCTGTTTTTT
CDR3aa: CASSLPGGTTGELFF

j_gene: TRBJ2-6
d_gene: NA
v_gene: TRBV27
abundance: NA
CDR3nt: TGTGCCAGCACCCCCTCTGGGGCCAACGTCCTGACTTTC
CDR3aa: CASTPSGANVLTF

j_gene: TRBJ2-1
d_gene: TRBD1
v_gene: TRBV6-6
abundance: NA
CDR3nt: TGTGCCAGCACCCCGACACCGGGACAGGGTCGGAATGAGCAGTTCTTC
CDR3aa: CASTPTPGQGRNEQFF

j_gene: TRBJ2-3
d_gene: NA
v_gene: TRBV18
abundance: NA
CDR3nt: TGTGCCAGCTCACCCAGCACAGATACGCAGTATTTT
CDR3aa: CASSPSTDTQYF

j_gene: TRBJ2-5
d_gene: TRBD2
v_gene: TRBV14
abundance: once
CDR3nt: TGTGCCAGCAGCCAAGATCGGATAGCGGGAGTAGAGACCCAGTACTTC
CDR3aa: CASSQDRIAGVETQYF

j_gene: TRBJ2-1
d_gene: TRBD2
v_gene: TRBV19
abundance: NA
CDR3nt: TGTGCCAGTAGTATTCAGGGGACTAGCGTTTACAATGAGCAGTTCTTC
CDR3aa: CASSIQGTSVYNEQFF

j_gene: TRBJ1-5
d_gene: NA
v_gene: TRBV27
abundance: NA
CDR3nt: TGTGCCAGCAGTAAATATAGCAATCAGCCCCAGCATTTT
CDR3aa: CASSKYSNQPQHF

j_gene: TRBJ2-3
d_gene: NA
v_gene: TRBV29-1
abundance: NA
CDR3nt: TGCAGCGTCCAACCCGGGGGGCGCATCCATGTAGATACGCAGTATTTT
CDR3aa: CSVQPGGRIHVDTQYF

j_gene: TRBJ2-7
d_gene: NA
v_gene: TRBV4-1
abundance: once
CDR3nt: TGCGCCAGCAGCCAAGCGGGCTTCTCCTACGAGCAGTACTTC
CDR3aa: CASSQAGFSYEQYF

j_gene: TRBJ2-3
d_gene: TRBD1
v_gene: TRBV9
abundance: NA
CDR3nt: TGTGCCAGCAGCGTAAGCCCGACAGGGGGTCAGAATACGCAGTATTTT
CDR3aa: CASSVSPTGGQNTQYF

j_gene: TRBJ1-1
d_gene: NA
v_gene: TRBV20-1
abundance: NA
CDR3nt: TGCAGTGCTAGTTTGAGGGTTTACGCTGAAGCTTTCTTT
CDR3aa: CSASLRVYAEAFF

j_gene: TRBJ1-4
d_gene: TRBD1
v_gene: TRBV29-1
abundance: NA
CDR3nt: TGCAGCAGGGGGGACAGACCATTCAATGAAAAACTGTTTTTT
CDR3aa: CSRGDRPFNEKLFF

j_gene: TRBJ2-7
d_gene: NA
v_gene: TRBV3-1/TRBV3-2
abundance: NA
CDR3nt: TGTGCCAGCAGCCAAGGGGCAGCATACTACGAGCAGTACTTC
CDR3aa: CASSQGAAYYEQYF

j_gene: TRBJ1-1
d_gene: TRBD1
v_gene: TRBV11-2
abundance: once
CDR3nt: TGTGCCAGCAGCTGGGGGACAGGGGGAAACACTGAAGCTTTCTTT
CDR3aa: CASSWGTGGNTEAFF

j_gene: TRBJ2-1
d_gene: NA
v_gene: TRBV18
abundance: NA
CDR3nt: TGTGCCAGCACCCTTCTGGACCCCCGGGGCGATGAGCAGTTCTTC
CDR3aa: CASTLLDPRGDEQFF

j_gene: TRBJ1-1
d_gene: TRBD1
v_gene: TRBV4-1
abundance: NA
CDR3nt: TGCGCCAGCAGCCAAGGGGACAGGAACACTGAAGCTTTCTTT
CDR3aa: CASSQGDRNTEAFF

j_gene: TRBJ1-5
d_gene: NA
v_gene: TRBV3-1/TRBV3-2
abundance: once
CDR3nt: TGTGCCAGCAGCCAAGAGGGGGTCCCCAATCAGCCCCAGCATTTT
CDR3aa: CASSQEGVPNQPQHF

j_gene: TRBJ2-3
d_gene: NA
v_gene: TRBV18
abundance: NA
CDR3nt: TGTGCCAGCTCACCTCCTCTTTATCAGCGGAGGGGACTTTTCACAGATACGCAGTATTTT
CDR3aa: CASSPPLYQRRGLFTDTQYF

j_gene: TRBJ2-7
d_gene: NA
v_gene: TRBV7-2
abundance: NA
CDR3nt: TGTGCCAGCAGCTTAGGAGGAGAGCGGGCAACCTACGAGCAGTACTTC
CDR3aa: CASSLGGERATYEQYF

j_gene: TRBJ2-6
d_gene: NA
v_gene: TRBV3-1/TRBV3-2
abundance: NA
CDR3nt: TGTGCCAGCAGCCAAAGCACCGCCTCTGGGGCCAACGTCCTGACTTTC
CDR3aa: CASSQSTASGANVLTF

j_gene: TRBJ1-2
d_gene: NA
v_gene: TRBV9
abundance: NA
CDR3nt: TGTGCCAGCAGCGAGGGGGTCAGGGATTATGGCCACACCTTC
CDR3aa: CASSEGVRDYGHTF

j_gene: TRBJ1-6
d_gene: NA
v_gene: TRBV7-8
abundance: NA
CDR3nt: TGTGCCAGCAGCTTAGATTTTTCACCCCTCCACTTT
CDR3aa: CASSLDFSPLHF

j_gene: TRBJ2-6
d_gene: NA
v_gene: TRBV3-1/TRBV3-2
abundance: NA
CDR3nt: TGTGCCAGCAGCTCTCTAGCCACTCCTGGGGCCAACGTCCTGACTTTC
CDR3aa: CASSSLATPGANVLTF

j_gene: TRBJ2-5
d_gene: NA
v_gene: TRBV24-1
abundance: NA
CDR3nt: TGTGCCACCAGTGACTCCCCTGCTAAAGAGACCCAGTACTTC
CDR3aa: CATSDSPAKETQYF

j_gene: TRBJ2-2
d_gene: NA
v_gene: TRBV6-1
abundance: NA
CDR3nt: TGTGCCAGCAGTGAAGAAGCCAGGGCCGGGGAGCTGTTTTTT
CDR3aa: CASSEEARAGELFF

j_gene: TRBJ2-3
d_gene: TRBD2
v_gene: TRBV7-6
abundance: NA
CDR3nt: TGTGCCAGCAGTCCCATGACTAGCGGGAGCCTCACAGATACGCAGTATTTT
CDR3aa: CASSPMTSGSLTDTQYF

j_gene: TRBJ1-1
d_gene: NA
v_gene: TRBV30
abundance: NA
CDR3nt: TGTGCCTGGAGTGTTCAGGGATTGGACACTGAAGCTTTCTTT
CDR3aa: CAWSVQGLDTEAFF